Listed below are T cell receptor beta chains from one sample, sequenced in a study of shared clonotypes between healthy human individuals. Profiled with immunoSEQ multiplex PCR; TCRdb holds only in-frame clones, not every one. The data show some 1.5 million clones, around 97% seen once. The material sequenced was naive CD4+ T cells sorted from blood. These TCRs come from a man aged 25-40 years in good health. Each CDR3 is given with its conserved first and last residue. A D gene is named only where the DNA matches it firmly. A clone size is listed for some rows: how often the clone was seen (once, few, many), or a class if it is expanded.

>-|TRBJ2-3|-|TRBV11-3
CASSLELTDTQYF
TGTGCCAGCAGCTTAGAGCTAACGGATACGCAGTATTTT
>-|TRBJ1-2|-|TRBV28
CASSHFGTLGGYTF
TGTGCCAGCAGTCACTTCGGCACCCTGGGGGGCTACACCTTC
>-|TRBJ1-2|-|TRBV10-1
CASSGDINYGYTF
TGCGCCAGCAGTGGGGACATCAACTATGGCTACACCTTC
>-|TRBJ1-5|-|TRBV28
CVSTERASQPQHF
TGTGTGTCGACTGAAAGGGCCAGTCAGCCCCAGCATTTT
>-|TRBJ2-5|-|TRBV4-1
CASSPELLRETQYF
TGCGCCAGCAGCCCGGAACTACTGCGAGAGACCCAGTACTTC
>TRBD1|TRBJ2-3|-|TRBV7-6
CASSLGTASSTDTQYF
TGTGCCAGCAGCCTCGGGACAGCCTCTAGCACAGATACGCAGTATTTT
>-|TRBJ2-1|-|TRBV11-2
CASSLDRGGTQFF
TGTGCCAGCAGCTTAGATCGTGGGGGCACCCAGTTCTTC
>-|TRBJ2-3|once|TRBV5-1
CASSTDQVRTDTQYF
TGCGCCAGCAGCACCGACCAGGTCCGCACAGATACGCAGTATTTT
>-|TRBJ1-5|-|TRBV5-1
CASSLVRGLPQHF
TGCGCCAGCAGCTTGGTCAGGGGCCTGCCCCAGCATTTT
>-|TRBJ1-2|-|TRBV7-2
CASSLVGTDYGYTF
TGTGCCAGCAGCTTAGTGGGGACTGATTATGGCTACACCTTC
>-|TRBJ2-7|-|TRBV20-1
CSASTGYEQYF
TGCAGTGCTAGTACTGGTTACGAGCAGTACTTC
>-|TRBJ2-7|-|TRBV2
CASSALHGQTYEQYF
TGTGCCAGCAGCGCGCTCCACGGACAGACCTACGAGCAGTACTTC
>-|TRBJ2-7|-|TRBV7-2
CASRRQVGSSYEQYF
TGTGCCAGCAGAAGACAGGTGGGGAGCTCCTACGAGCAGTACTTC
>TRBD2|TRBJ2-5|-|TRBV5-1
CASSFSSSRLAGDRQETQYF
TGCGCCAGCAGCTTTTCGAGTAGCAGGCTAGCGGGAGATCGTCAAGAGACCCAGTACTTC
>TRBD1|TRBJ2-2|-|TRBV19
CASRDRGDTGELFF
TGTGCCAGCCGGGACAGGGGGGACACCGGGGAGCTGTTTTTT
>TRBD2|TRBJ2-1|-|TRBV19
CASSIGASGSPRSNEQFF
TGTGCCAGTAGTATAGGGGCTAGCGGGAGTCCCCGGTCCAATGAGCAGTTCTTC
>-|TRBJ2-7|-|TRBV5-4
CASSPDPSYEQYF
TGTGCCAGCAGCCCGGACCCGTCCTACGAGCAGTACTTC
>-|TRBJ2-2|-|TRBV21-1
CASSPRETGELFF
TGTGCCAGCAGCCCTCGCGAGACCGGGGAGCTGTTTTTT
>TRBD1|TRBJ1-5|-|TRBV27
CASSLLTGEPQHF
TGTGCCAGCAGTTTATTAACAGGGGAGCCCCAGCATTTT
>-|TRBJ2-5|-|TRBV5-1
CASSLRDFKETQYF
TGCGCCAGCAGCTTACGGGACTTTAAAGAGACCCAGTACTTC
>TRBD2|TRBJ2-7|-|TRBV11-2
CASSLGTSGTNEQYF
TGTGCCAGCAGCTTAGGGACTAGCGGGACCAACGAGCAGTACTTC
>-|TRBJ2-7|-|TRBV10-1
CASSEYLYEQYF
TGCGCCAGCAGTGAATACCTCTACGAGCAGTACTTC
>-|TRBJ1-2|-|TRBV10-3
CASQAVANYGYTF
TGTGCCAGCCAGGCGGTGGCTAACTATGGCTACACCTTC
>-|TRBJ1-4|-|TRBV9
CASSPRGASGEKLFF
TGTGCCAGCAGCCCCCGGGGCGCGAGTGGTGAAAAACTGTTTTTT
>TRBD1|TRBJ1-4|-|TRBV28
CASSARTGGNEKLFF
TGTGCCAGCAGTGCCCGGACAGGGGGAAATGAAAAACTGTTTTTT
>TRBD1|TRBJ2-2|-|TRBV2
CASSEFGQGIGGELFF
TGTGCCAGCAGTGAATTCGGACAGGGGATTGGCGGGGAGCTGTTTTTT
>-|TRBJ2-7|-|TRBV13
CASSLLGWGSSYYSYEQYF
TGTGCCAGCAGCTTACTAGGCTGGGGCAGCTCCTACTACTCCTACGAGCAGTACTTC
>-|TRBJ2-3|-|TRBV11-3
CASSRPGTDTQYF
TGTGCCAGCAGCCGCCCGGGCACAGATACGCAGTATTTT
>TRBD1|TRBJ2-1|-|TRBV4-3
CASSQQGTGNLNEQFF
TGCGCCAGCAGCCAACAGGGGACAGGGAACCTCAATGAGCAGTTCTTC
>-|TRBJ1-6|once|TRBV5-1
CASSFNLQGRNSPLHF
TGCGCCAGCAGCTTCAACCTCCAGGGGAGGAATTCACCCCTCCACTTT
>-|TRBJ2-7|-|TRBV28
CASSLGSYEQYF
TGTGCCAGCAGTTTAGGGTCCTACGAGCAGTACTTC
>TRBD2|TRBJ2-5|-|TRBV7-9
CASSLLSRLAGVSETQYF
TGTGCCAGCAGCCTATTAAGTCGACTAGCGGGAGTGAGTGAGACCCAGTACTTC
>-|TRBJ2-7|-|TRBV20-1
CSPIAAGEQYF
TGCAGTCCCATCGCAGCTGGCGAGCAGTACTTC
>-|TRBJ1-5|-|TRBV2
CASSRRSQPQHF
TGTGCCAGCAGCCGGCGGAGTCAGCCCCAGCATTTT
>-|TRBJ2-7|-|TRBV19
CASSIRTGEQYF
TGTGCCAGTAGTATCAGAACAGGCGAGCAGTACTTC
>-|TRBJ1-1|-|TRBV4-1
CASSPYHTGSRAMRNTEAFF
TGCGCCAGCAGCCCTTATCATACAGGGTCTAGGGCTATGAGGAACACTGAAGCTTTCTTT
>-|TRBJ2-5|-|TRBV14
CASSRSQETQYF
TGTGCCAGCAGCAGATCCCAAGAGACCCAGTACTTC
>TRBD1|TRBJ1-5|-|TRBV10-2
CASRSGTGGGQPQHF
TGCGCCAGCAGGAGCGGGACAGGGGGCGGTCAGCCCCAGCATTTT